These T cell receptor beta chains were read from a single sample in a study of T cell responses to AZD1222 COVID-19 vaccine. Sequencing was performed with immunoSEQ multiplex PCR; in TCRdb, only in-frame clones are kept and a portion is missing. This sample yields about 180,000 clones, of which approximately 86% are seen a single time; about 2.5% belongs to the top ten. The source was peripheral blood, collected on day 0 of AZD1222 vaccination. The source is an adult in good health. The CDR3 runs from the conserved cysteine through the conserved F or W. D genes are given only for firm matches. Where a row states a size, it is once, few, many or the class of an expanded clone; other rows omit it.

j_gene | d_gene | abundance | v_gene | CDR3nt | CDR3aa
TRBJ1-2 | TRBD1 | NA | TRBV7-9 | TGTGCCAGCAGCCAAACCGGGACAGGGGGCGGCGGCTACACCTTC | CASSQTGTGGGGYTF
TRBJ1-3 | TRBD1 | NA | TRBV29-1 | TGCAGCGTAGAGACAGGGACTGGAAACACCATATATTTT | CSVETGTGNTIYF
TRBJ1-1 | TRBD1 | NA | TRBV11-2 | TGTGCCAGCAGCTTCTCCCCTACAGGGGGCTACACTGAAGCTTTCTTT | CASSFSPTGGYTEAFF
TRBJ2-1 | TRBD2 | NA | TRBV7-2 | TGTGCCAGCAGCCCATTACTACTAGCGGGAATAAATGAGCAGTTCTTC | CASSPLLLAGINEQFF
TRBJ1-2 | TRBD1 | NA | TRBV6-5 | TGTGCCAGCAGGACAGGGGCGCAAGGCTACACCTTC | CASRTGAQGYTF
TRBJ1-1 | NA | NA | TRBV12-5 | TGTGCTAGTCAGGGGCGGAACACTGAAGCTTTCTTT | CASQGRNTEAFF
TRBJ1-4 | NA | NA | TRBV7-9 | TGTGCCAGCATCCACGCCTCCGGGGATGGAAAACTGTTTTTT | CASIHASGDGKLFF
TRBJ2-7 | NA | few | TRBV5-1 | TGCGCCAGCAGCCTGGTAGGGCTTTGGGAGCAGTACTTC | CASSLVGLWEQYF
TRBJ1-2 | NA | NA | TRBV19 | TGTGCCAGTAGTTCGCCCGGCGCACAGGGATTGGGTACCGGAGGCTACACCTTC | CASSSPGAQGLGTGGYTF
TRBJ2-5 | TRBD1 | NA | TRBV6-5 | TGTGCCAGCAGTCGCGGCGCAGGGGGCCAAGAGACCCAGTACTTC | CASSRGAGGQETQYF
TRBJ2-1 | NA | NA | TRBV6-4 | TGTGCCAGCAGTGATCGAGGGAGTGAGCAGTTCTTC | CASSDRGSEQFF
TRBJ2-3 | TRBD2 | NA | TRBV5-1 | TGCGCCAGCAGTCCCGGCCTAGCGGGAGCTACAGATACGCAGTATTTT | CASSPGLAGATDTQYF
TRBJ1-1 | NA | NA | TRBV27 | TGTGCCAGCAGTTTAAGGTTGGGGGCGAACACTGAAGCTTTCTTT | CASSLRLGANTEAFF
TRBJ1-2 | NA | NA | TRBV7-2 | TGTGCCAGCAGCTACACCGGGACTCGAGGGGATGGCTACACCTTC | CASSYTGTRGDGYTF
TRBJ2-7 | TRBD2 | NA | TRBV19 | TGTGCCAGTAGTATTACCCGTCTAGCGGGAGCCAACGAGCAGTACTTC | CASSITRLAGANEQYF
TRBJ1-4 | TRBD1 | NA | TRBV28 | TGTGCCAGCAGTTCTTTACAGGGGGCGGTTGAAAAACTGTTTTTT | CASSSLQGAVEKLFF
TRBJ2-7 | TRBD2 | NA | TRBV4-1 | TGCGCCAGCAGCCAAGAGGAACTAGCGGGAGGCCCCGGGGGATACGAGCAGTACTTC | CASSQEELAGGPGGYEQYF
TRBJ1-6 | NA | NA | TRBV11-2 | TGTGCCAGCAGCCTGAACGGAGGGGGAAGGGATTCACCCCTCCACTTT | CASSLNGGGRDSPLHF
TRBJ1-2 | TRBD1 | NA | TRBV28 | TGTGCCAGCGACAGACAGGGTAAAACACGGGGCTACACCTTC | CASDRQGKTRGYTF
TRBJ2-4 | NA | NA | TRBV7-9 | TGTGCCAGCAGCCCGGCGTTTCAGACAGACATTCAGTACTTC | CASSPAFQTDIQYF
TRBJ1-5 | NA | NA | TRBV5-3 | TGTGCCAGAAGCTTGGATTGTTGGGGGCCCTCTCCTATGGTCCAGCATTTT | CARSLDCWGPSPMVQHF
TRBJ1-2 | TRBD1 | NA | TRBV29-1 | TGCAGCGCTCAATGGCCAGGGGGTTCTGGCTACACCTTC | CSAQWPGGSGYTF
TRBJ2-7 | TRBD2 | NA | TRBV12-5 | TGTGCTAGTGGACATGGACTAGCGGGTTATTACGAGCAGTACTTC | CASGHGLAGYYEQYF
TRBJ1-2 | NA | once | TRBV6-5 | TGTGCCAGCAGTTACCCCTTCCAGGAAGCTAACTATGGCTACACCTTC | CASSYPFQEANYGYTF
TRBJ2-2 | TRBD2 | NA | TRBV3-1/TRBV3-2 | TGTGCCAGCAGCCACGCTAGCGGGAGACCCGGGGAGCTGTTTTTT | CASSHASGRPGELFF
TRBJ2-7 | NA | NA | TRBV10-3 | TGTGCCATCAGTGAGGAGAGATCCAAGGGGTACGAGCAGTACTTC | CAISEERSKGYEQYF
TRBJ1-2 | NA | NA | TRBV6-5 | TGTGCCAGCAGTTACTCAGACGGACCTAACTATGGCTACACCTTC | CASSYSDGPNYGYTF
TRBJ1-1 | NA | NA | TRBV9 | TGTGCCAGCAGCCCCCAGACAGCTACAAACACTGAAGCTTTCTTT | CASSPQTATNTEAFF
TRBJ2-7 | NA | once | TRBV6-5 | TGTGCCAGCAGTTCCGTAGGCCGGGGCTCCTACGAGCAGTACTTC | CASSSVGRGSYEQYF
TRBJ2-7 | TRBD2 | NA | TRBV3-1/TRBV3-2 | TGTGCCAGCAGCCCAGCGGGAGGGGTCGGAGAGCAGTACTTC | CASSPAGGVGEQYF
TRBJ2-7 | NA | NA | TRBV7-8 | TGTGCCAGCAGCTTGAGGACACCTACCTACGAGCAGTACTTC | CASSLRTPTYEQYF
TRBJ1-2 | NA | NA | TRBV19 | TGTGCCAGTAGGAGGGAGGGGTATGGCTACACCTTC | CASRREGYGYTF
TRBJ2-5 | NA | NA | TRBV10-1 | TGCGCCAGCAGTGATAATCGGATCCAAGAGACCCAGTACTTC | CASSDNRIQETQYF
TRBJ2-7 | TRBD2 | NA | TRBV7-2 | TGTGCCAGCAGCTTAGGAGCTAGCGGGAAAACGCACGAGCAGTACTTC | CASSLGASGKTHEQYF
TRBJ1-1 | NA | NA | TRBV27 | TGTGCCAGCAGGTCGCCAAGGGGTGGTGAAGCTTTCTTT | CASRSPRGGEAFF
TRBJ2-1 | NA | NA | TRBV30 | TGTGCCTGGAGTTCAATGATCTCCCGGAATGAGCAGTTCTTC | CAWSSMISRNEQFF
TRBJ2-1 | TRBD2 | once | TRBV15 | TGTGCCACCAGCAGAGAAATTCTTCGGCTAGCGGGACATGAGCAGTTCTTC | CATSREILRLAGHEQFF
TRBJ1-1 | NA | NA | TRBV10-1 | TGCGCCAGCAGTGAGGGATACACTGAAGCTTTCTTT | CASSEGYTEAFF
TRBJ2-3 | TRBD2 | NA | TRBV3-1/TRBV3-2 | TGTGCCAGCAGCCGTGGGACTAGCGGGAGGGTTCGCCATACGCAGTATTTT | CASSRGTSGRVRHTQYF
TRBJ1-4 | NA | NA | TRBV7-9 | TGTGCCAGCAGCTTAGGTGTGGGGAATGAAAAACTGTTTTTT | CASSLGVGNEKLFF
TRBJ1-2 | NA | NA | TRBV18 | TGTGCCAGCTCACCAACAGATGGCTACACCTTC | CASSPTDGYTF
TRBJ1-2 | TRBD1 | NA | TRBV7-3 | TGTGCCAGCAGCTTAACGCCAGGGGGGTACGGAGTCTATGGCTACACCTTC | CASSLTPGGYGVYGYTF
TRBJ2-2 | NA | few | TRBV6-5 | TGTGCCAGCAGTTACGGGCTCCTCCAAAACACCGGGGAGCTGTTTTTT | CASSYGLLQNTGELFF
TRBJ1-4 | NA | NA | TRBV28 | TGTGCCAGCAGTTTATTTGCATGGGAAAAACTGTTTTTT | CASSLFAWEKLFF
TRBJ2-2 | TRBD1 | NA | TRBV7-9 | TGTGCCAGTCTCTTGACAGGGGTAGACGGGGAGCTGTTTTTT | CASLLTGVDGELFF
TRBJ2-7 | TRBD1 | NA | TRBV30 | TGTGCCCATCATTCGGGACAGGGCTACGAGCAGTACTTC | CAHHSGQGYEQYF
TRBJ1-5 | TRBD1 | NA | TRBV15 | TGTGCCACCAGCCCAGACAGGGCCGGTCAGGGTAGGCATTTT | CATSPDRAGQGRHF
TRBJ2-7 | TRBD1 | NA | TRBV7-6 | TGTGCCAGCAGCCGAGTCGGGACAGGGTCCTACGAGCAGTACTTC | CASSRVGTGSYEQYF
TRBJ1-5 | NA | NA | TRBV28 | TGTGCCAGCAGTTTATCAGTCGGGGATCAGCCCCAGCATTTT | CASSLSVGDQPQHF
TRBJ2-1 | TRBD2 | NA | TRBV18 | TGTGCCAGCTCGCGGCGGGAGGGCCGGAATGAGCAGTTCTTC | CASSRREGRNEQFF
TRBJ2-2 | NA | NA | TRBV5-1 | TGCGCCAGCAGCCACTCCGGCGCGGGGTACACCGGGGAGCTGTTTTTT | CASSHSGAGYTGELFF
TRBJ1-2 | NA | NA | TRBV11-2 | TGTGCCAGCAGCTCCCACGTGGGCAGAACTAACTATGGCTACACCTTC | CASSSHVGRTNYGYTF
TRBJ1-2 | NA | few | TRBV7-9 | TGTGCCAGCAGCTTATACAGCTATGGCTACACCTTC | CASSLYSYGYTF
TRBJ2-7 | TRBD1 | NA | TRBV6-5 | TGTGCCAGCAACGAGCCGGGACAGCCCCCCGGGGAGCAGTACTTC | CASNEPGQPPGEQYF
TRBJ2-1 | TRBD1 | NA | TRBV6-6 | TGTGCCAGCAGCCAGGGGGTGACAGGGGTTGAGCAGTTCTTC | CASSQGVTGVEQFF
TRBJ1-6 | NA | NA | TRBV28 | TGTGCCAGCAGTGTAGGGGGCTCCTATAATTCACCCCTCCACTTT | CASSVGGSYNSPLHF
TRBJ1-2 | NA | once | TRBV28 | TGTGCCAGCAGTTTACCCGTCTTACAGGGCAATGGCTACACCTTC | CASSLPVLQGNGYTF
TRBJ1-2 | TRBD1 | NA | TRBV5-1 | TGCGCCAGCAGCTTGGCACAGGGGCCAAACTATGGCTACACCTTC | CASSLAQGPNYGYTF
TRBJ2-7 | NA | few | TRBV1 | TGCACCAGCAGCCAAGATTACGGCCCAACCTCCTACGAGCAGTACTTC | CTSSQDYGPTSYEQYF
TRBJ1-5 | NA | NA | TRBV23-1 | TGCGCCAGCACCGCACGGACGACTAGCAATCAGCCCCAGCATTTT | CASTARTTSNQPQHF